This TCR beta chain comes out of a study of vaccination effects on CD4 cells after COVID-19. A word on this clone: Its antigen is not identified.

Data came from immunoSEQ multiplex PCR; TCRdb stores just in-frame clones and leaves some out. The sample has about 15,000 clones; 65% to 80% are singletons. Prior to sequencing, the ViraFEST assay stimulated PBMC with viral peptide pools, which expanded the antigen-specific CD4+ T cells. Scientists isolated CD4+ T cells after an approximately 11-day culture period ended. Documented for the person is a PCR-confirmed SARS-CoV-2 infection occurring between March and December 2020. Vaccination of participants consisted of two doses of either the BNT162b2 or mRNA-1273 vaccine. About 2 million PBMC were seeded per well and grown in the presence of roughly 10 IU/ml IL-2 and roughly 9.9 ug/ml peptides. The receptor was derived from a human donor who had a prior SARS-CoV-2 infection. The sample consisted of CD4+ T cells from PBMCs cultured with HCoV-NL63 spike peptides, taken after COVID-19 vaccination.

CDR3 DNA sequence: TGTGCCAGCAGAGCTCCGGTCGAAAACATTCAGTACTTC. Translating it yields CASRAPVENIQYF. This rearrangement joins TRBV25-1 to TRBJ2-4; D is unresolved. This CDR3 region has 13 residues. V was clipped by 6 bases and J by 5 bases, with 11 bases between them. From germline, CDR1 is MGHDK and CDR2 SYGVNS.